The rows below give T cell receptor beta chains drawn from one sample of a study of cytotoxic CD8 clonotypes in ibrutinib-treated CLL. Data came from immunoSEQ multiplex PCR; TCRdb stores just in-frame clones and leaves some out. The sample comprises about 130,000 clones, approximately 81% of which are singletons, and roughly 3.3% rests with the top ten. Here the sequenced sample was PBMCs, taken after 24 months of ibrutinib treatment. The source of these receptors is a human donor with chronic lymphocytic leukemia. CDR3s leave out the opening cysteine and the closing phenylalanine or tryptophan. The order of the fields is V gene, CDR3 length, J gene, CDR3 protein.

v_call: TRBV7-2
cdr3_length: 11
j_call: TRBJ1-5
cdr3_aa: ASSLKGDQPQH

v_call: TRBV7-2
cdr3_length: 12
j_call: TRBJ1-1
cdr3_aa: ASSLVGEVTEAF

v_call: TRBV19
cdr3_length: 11
j_call: TRBJ1-1
cdr3_aa: ASSIAAPNEAF

v_call: TRBV27
cdr3_length: 12
j_call: TRBJ2-7
cdr3_aa: ASSPLGQNYEQY

v_call: TRBV9
cdr3_length: 12
j_call: TRBJ2-2
cdr3_aa: ASSQAGNTGELF

v_call: TRBV27
cdr3_length: 15
j_call: TRBJ2-2
cdr3_aa: ASSLSPGQGGAGELF

v_call: TRBV7-2
cdr3_length: 13
j_call: TRBJ1-2
cdr3_aa: ASSLDTGGRSGYT

v_call: TRBV14
cdr3_length: 9
j_call: TRBJ2-7
cdr3_aa: ASSLGYEQY

v_call: TRBV4-2
cdr3_length: 13
j_call: TRBJ1-2
cdr3_aa: ASSQDQGISYGYT

v_call: TRBV9
cdr3_length: 12
j_call: TRBJ2-3
cdr3_aa: ASSVSGRSDTQY

v_call: TRBV18
cdr3_length: 13
j_call: TRBJ1-1
cdr3_aa: ASSPLVQGDTEAF

v_call: TRBV6-5
cdr3_length: 12
j_call: -
cdr3_aa: ASSRDSVPYEQY

v_call: TRBV29-1
cdr3_length: 11
j_call: TRBJ1-1
cdr3_aa: SVERDMNTEAF

v_call: TRBV11-3
cdr3_length: 10
j_call: TRBJ2-7
cdr3_aa: ASSLNQNEQY

v_call: TRBV11-3
cdr3_length: 18
j_call: TRBJ2-3
cdr3_aa: AGSLALPRTSGDLPDTQY

v_call: TRBV11-2
cdr3_length: 12
j_call: TRBJ2-4
cdr3_aa: ASSPGIGKNIQY